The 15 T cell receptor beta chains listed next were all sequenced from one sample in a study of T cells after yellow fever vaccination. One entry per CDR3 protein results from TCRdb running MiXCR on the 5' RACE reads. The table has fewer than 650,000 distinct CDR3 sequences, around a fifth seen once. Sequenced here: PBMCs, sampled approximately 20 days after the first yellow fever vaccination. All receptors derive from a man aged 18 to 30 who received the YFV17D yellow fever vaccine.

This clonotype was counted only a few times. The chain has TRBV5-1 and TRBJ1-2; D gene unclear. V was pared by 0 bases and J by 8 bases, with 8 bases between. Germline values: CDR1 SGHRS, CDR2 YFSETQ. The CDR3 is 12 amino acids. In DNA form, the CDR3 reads TGCGCCAGCAGCTTGGGTCAGGCCGGCTACACCTTC. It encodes CASSLGQAGYTF.

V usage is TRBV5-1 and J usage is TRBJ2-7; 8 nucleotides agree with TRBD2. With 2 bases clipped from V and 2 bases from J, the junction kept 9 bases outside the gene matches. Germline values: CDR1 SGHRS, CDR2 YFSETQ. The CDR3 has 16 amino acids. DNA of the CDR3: TGCGCCAGCAGCTTACAACGCGGGGGGCCGCCCTACGAGCAGTACTTC. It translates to CASSLQRGGPPYEQYF.

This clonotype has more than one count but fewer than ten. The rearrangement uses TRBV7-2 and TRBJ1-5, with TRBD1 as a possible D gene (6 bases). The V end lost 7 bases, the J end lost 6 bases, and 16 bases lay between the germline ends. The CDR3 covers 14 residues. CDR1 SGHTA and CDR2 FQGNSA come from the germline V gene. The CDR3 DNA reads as TGTGCCAGCACCAACTGGGGGGCCAGTCAGCCCCAGCATTTT. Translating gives CASTNWGASQPQHF.

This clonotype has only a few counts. CDR3 DNA sequence: TGTGCCAGCAGCAGGACGGTCGGCACTGAAGCTTTCTTT. Protein: CASSRTVGTEAFF. The chain recombines TRBV12-3 or TRBV12-4 with TRBJ1-1; no definite D call. The V end lost 6 bases, the J end lost 4 bases, and 12 bases lay between the germline ends. CDR3 length: 13 residues.

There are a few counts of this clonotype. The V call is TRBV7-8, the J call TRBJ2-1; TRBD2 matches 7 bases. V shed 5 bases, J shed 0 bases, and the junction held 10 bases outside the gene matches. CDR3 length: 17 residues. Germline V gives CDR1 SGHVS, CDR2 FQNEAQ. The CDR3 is CASSSLILAVSYNEQFF. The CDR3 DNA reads TGTGCCAGCAGCAGCTTGATCCTAGCGGTCTCCTACAATGAGCAGTTCTTC.

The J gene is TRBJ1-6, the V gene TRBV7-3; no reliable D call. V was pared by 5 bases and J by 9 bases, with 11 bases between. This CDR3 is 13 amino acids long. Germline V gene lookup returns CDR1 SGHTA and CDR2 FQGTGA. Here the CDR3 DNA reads TGTGCCAGCAGCCCGGAAATAGGTTCACCCCTCCACTTT. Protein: CASSPEIGSPLHF.

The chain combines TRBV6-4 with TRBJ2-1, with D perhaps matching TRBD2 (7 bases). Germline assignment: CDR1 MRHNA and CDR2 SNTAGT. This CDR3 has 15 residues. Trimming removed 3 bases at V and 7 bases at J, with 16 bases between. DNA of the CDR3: TGTGCCAGCAGTGATCTGGGGGGGGCCGGTAATGAGCAGTTCTTC. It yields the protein CASSDLGGAGNEQFF.

The CDR3 sequence: CASSWGLAGASGELFF. The CDR3 DNA reads TGTGCCAGCAGCTGGGGACTAGCGGGGGCTTCCGGGGAGCTGTTTTTT. The rearrangement joins TRBV5-6 to TRBJ2-2, with 14 bases fitting TRBD2. Germline CDR1 reads SGHDT; CDR2 reads YYEEEE. This CDR3 has 16 amino acids. Trimming cost V 3 bases and J 6 bases; bases outside gene matches: 4.

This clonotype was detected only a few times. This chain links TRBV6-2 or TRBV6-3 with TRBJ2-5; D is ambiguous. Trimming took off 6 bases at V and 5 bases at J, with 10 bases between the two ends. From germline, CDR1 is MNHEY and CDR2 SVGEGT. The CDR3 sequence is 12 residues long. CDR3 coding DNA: TGTGCCAGCAGCACCTTCTTGGAGACCCAGTACTTC. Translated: CASSTFLETQYF.

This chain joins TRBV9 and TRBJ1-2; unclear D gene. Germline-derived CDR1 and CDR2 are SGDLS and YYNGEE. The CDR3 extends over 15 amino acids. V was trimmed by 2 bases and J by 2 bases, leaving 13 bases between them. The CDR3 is CASSVAETVNYGYTF. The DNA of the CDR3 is TGTGCCAGCAGCGTTGCCGAAACGGTGAACTATGGCTACACCTTC.

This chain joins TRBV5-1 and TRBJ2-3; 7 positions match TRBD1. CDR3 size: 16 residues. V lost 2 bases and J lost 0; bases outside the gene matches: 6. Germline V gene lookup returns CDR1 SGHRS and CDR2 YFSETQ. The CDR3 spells CASSFGTALSTDTQYF. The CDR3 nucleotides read TGCGCCAGCAGCTTCGGGACAGCGCTCAGCACAGATACGCAGTATTTT.

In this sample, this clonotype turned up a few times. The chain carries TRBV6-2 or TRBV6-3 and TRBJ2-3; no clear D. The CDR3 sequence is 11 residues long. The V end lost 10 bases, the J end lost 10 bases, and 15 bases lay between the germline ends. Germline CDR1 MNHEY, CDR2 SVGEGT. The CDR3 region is CATRGYLPQYF. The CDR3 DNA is TGTGCCACCAGAGGCTACCTTCCGCAGTATTTT.

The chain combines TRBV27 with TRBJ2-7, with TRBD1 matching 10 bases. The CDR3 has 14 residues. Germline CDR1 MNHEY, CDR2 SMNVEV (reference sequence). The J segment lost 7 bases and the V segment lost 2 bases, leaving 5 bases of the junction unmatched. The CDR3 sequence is CASSLGDRGWEQYV. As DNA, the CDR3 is TGTGCCAGCAGTTTAGGGGACAGGGGTTGGGAGCAGTACGTC.

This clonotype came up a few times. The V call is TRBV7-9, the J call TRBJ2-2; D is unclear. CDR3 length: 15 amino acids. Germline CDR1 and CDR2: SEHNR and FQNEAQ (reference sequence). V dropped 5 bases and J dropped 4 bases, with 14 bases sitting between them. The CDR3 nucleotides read TGTGCCAGCAGCATTCCAAAACCGGGCACCGGGGAGCTGTTTTTT. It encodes CASSIPKPGTGELFF.

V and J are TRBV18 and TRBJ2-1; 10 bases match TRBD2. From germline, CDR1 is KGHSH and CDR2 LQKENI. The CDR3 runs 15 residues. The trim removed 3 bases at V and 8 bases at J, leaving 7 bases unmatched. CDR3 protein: CASSPQRGGRDEQFF. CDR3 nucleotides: TGTGCCAGCTCACCCCAGCGGGGGGGCAGGGATGAGCAGTTCTTC.